This TCR beta chain was sequenced in a study of vaccination and CD4 T cells after COVID-19. On the study more broadly: Eight to ten convalescent patients had mild and one had severe PCR-confirmed SARS-CoV-2 disease.

In germline, CDR1 is LNHDA, CDR2 SQIVND (reference sequence). Deletions cut 5 bases from V and 9 bases from J, with 11 bases between. This CDR3 comprises 12 residues. The Oncomine TCR Beta short-read assay was applied to DNA of cultured CD4+ T cells. TCRdb ran MiXCR on the PCR reads and lists one entry per CDR3 protein. The sample lists about 15,000 distinct CDR3 sequences, roughly 51% occurring once. Treatment here: approximately 11-day PBMC culture with coronavirus spike peptide pools or control peptides (ViraFEST assay). Regarding this clonotype: Its antigen is unknown.

This clonotype was obtained from a human donor who had recovered from COVID-19. This sequence joins TRBV19 and TRBJ1-5; the D is unclear. Material: CD4+ T cells from blood, cultured in vitro. The CDR3 loop is CASSSLMGPQHF. The CDR3 DNA reads as TGTGCCAGTAGTTCCCTAATGGGGCCCCAGCATTTT.